Below are 13 T cell receptor beta chains sequenced from a single sample in a study of blood T cells in healthy people across ages. The use of a sample-barcoded 5' primer and a J-beta primer mix characterized a second PCR of roughly 6 to 11 cycles. TCRdb processed the 5' RACE reads anew with MiXCR; each CDR3 protein has one entry. This table holds under 1,000,000 distinct CDR3 sequences, approximately 35% found once. Sequencing was done on a sample of blood. Source of these receptors: a young man in good health.

This clonotype was observed a few times. The chain has TRBV28 and TRBJ2-1, with a possible D match to TRBD1 (6 bases). Trimming cost V 6 bases and J 0 bases, with 15 bases left between them. From germline, CDR1 is MDHEN and CDR2 SYDVKM. There are 16 residues in the CDR3. DNA for the CDR3: TGTGCCAGCAGCCCTCCGACAGGTAGCTCCTACAATGAGCAGTTCTTC. This codes for CASSPPTGSSYNEQFF.

This rearrangement joins TRBV7-6 to TRBJ1-4; D not certain. CDR3 length: 15 residues. The V and J ends lost 0 bases and 4 bases respectively, with 9 bases between them. Germline assignment: CDR1 SGHVS and CDR2 FNYEAQ. The CDR3 sequence is CASSLARPGNEKLFF. Here the CDR3 DNA reads TGTGCCAGCAGCTTAGCGAGGCCGGGTAATGAAAAACTGTTTTTT.

J is TRBJ1-1 and V is TRBV5-1; weak D call: TRBD1 (6 bases). Trimming removed 4 bases from V and 1 base from J, with 17 bases in between. Germline V lookup: CDR1 SGHRS, CDR2 YFSETQ. The CDR3 spans 16 residues. The CDR3 here is CASSPEGGQGNTEAFF. The CDR3 nucleotides are TGCGCCAGCAGCCCGGAGGGGGGCCAAGGGAACACTGAAGCTTTCTTT.

Worth noting for this clonotype: One end of the junction fails to match germline, which may point to a read error. The J gene is TRBJ2-3, the V gene TRBV4-3; D assignment may be TRBD1 or TRBD2 (5 bases each). Germline V gives CDR1 LGHNA, CDR2 YSLEER. The CDR3 consists of 17 residues. The CDR3 sequence: CVSSPSPGGRRTDTQYF. The DNA for the CDR3 is TGCGTCAGCAGCCCCAGCCCTGGGGGAAGACGCACAGATACGCAGTATTTT.

For this clonotype: The junction does not match germline at one end; this may be a read error. The chain joins TRBV27 to TRBJ1-1, with D unresolved. The CDR3 extends over 14 amino acids. The V gene's germline CDR1 is MNHEY and CDR2 SMNVEV (reference sequence). The CDR3 coding sequence is TGTGCCAACAGTTCCTCCGCCGGGAACACTGAAGCTTTCTTT. Protein sequence: CANSSSAGNTEAFF.

This chain links TRBV4-3 with TRBJ1-5, with 7 nucleotides matching TRBD1. V lost 1 base to trimming and J lost 2 bases; unmatched junction nucleotides: 5. The CDR3 runs 16 residues. Germline V CDR1 and CDR2: LGHNA, YSLEER. Here the CDR3 DNA reads TGCGCCAGCAGCCAAGGGACAGGCCCTCGCAATCAGCCCCAGCATTTT. Its protein product is CASSQGTGPRNQPQHF.

This clonotype showed up just a few times. This chain joins TRBV11-1 and TRBJ1-2, with a possible D match to TRBD1 (5 bases). This CDR3 has 14 amino acids. Germline V gene lookup returns CDR1 SGHAT and CDR2 FQDESV (reference sequence). V was clipped by 3 bases and J by 7 bases, with 15 bases between them. CDR3 region: CASSLGTSLVGYTF. As DNA, the CDR3 is TGTGCCAGCAGCTTGGGGACCTCCTTGGTTGGCTACACCTTC.

The V gene is TRBV6-5, the J gene TRBJ2-6; TRBD1 might be the D (5 bases). CDR1 and CDR2 (germline): MNHEY, SVGAGI. With 1 base removed from V and 0 bases from J, the gap between germline ends came to 10 bases. The CDR3 has 17 amino acids. The DNA for the CDR3 is TGTGCCAGCAGTTACTTTGGGGCAAGCTCTGGGGCCAACGTCCTGACTTTC. Its translation is CASSYFGASSGANVLTF.

This clonotype was seen a handful of times. The J gene is TRBJ2-3, the V gene TRBV5-1; 12 bases align to TRBD2. V was pared by 0 bases and J by 2 bases, with 13 bases of the junction left unmatched. CDR3 length: 20 residues. Looked up from germline, CDR1 is SGHRS and CDR2 is YFSETQ. The CDR3, as DNA: TGCGCCAGCAGCTTGGTGGGCGGAATACTAGCGGGGGGAATCACAGATACGCAGTATTTT. It codes for CASSLVGGILAGGITDTQYF.

This clonotype occurred many times. The CDR3 here is CASSVAPGDKKYF. The CDR3 bases are TGTGCCAGCAGCGTCGCGCCGGGGGACAAGAAGTACTTC. The chain joins TRBV9 to TRBJ2-5; D tentatively reads TRBD1 or TRBD2 (6 bases each). The CDR3 consists of 13 residues. Germline V gene lookup returns CDR1 SGDLS and CDR2 YYNGEE. Trimming cost V 2 bases and J 12 bases, with 17 bases left between them.

As regards this clonotype: A much larger clone is a single base away; this may be a read error. The chain has TRBV10-3 and TRBJ2-4; a possible D gene is TRBD2 (6 bases). The DNA matches TRBJ2-7 better at its end, which makes the J call doubtful. Germline assignment: CDR1 ENHRY and CDR2 SYGVKD. The CDR3 length is 13 residues. CDR3 loop: CAIRTGTYDEQYF. The CDR3 region has the DNA TGTGCCATCAGAACGGGGACTTACGACGAGCAGTACTTC.

V gene TRBV7-8 combines with J gene TRBJ1-2; a possible D gene is TRBD1 (6 bases). Germline values: CDR1 SGHVS, CDR2 FQNEAQ. V lost 3 bases, J lost 4 bases, and 27 bases lay in between. This CDR3 region has 19 residues. In nucleotides, the CDR3 is TGTGCCAGCAGCTTGGAGCGGGGGTTGTCGGGACAACTTCCCTATGGCTACACCTTC. This translates into CASSLERGLSGQLPYGYTF.

The rearrangement joins TRBV15 to TRBJ1-2; the D is unclear. V was trimmed by 3 bases and J by 0 bases, leaving 8 bases between them. This CDR3 has 14 amino acids. Germline-derived CDR1 and CDR2 are LNHNV and YYDKDF (reference sequence). CDR3 protein: CATSSYQANYGYTF. The CDR3 nucleotides read TGTGCCACCAGCAGTTATCAGGCTAACTATGGCTACACCTTC.